Listed here are 10 T cell receptor beta chains from one sample, sequenced in a study of T cells of healthy individuals. In TCRdb, the 5' RACE reads were re-called with MiXCR into one record per CDR3 protein. Of 45,000 to 60,000 distinct CDR3 sequences listed, approximately 14% are singletons. The receptor source for this set is a human donor in good health.

This clonotype turned up a few times. This sequence joins TRBV28 and TRBJ2-7, with a possible D match to TRBD1 (6 bases). Trimming pared 2 bases from V and 4 bases from J, leaving 18 bases between. The CDR3 length is 16 residues. Germline V lookup: CDR1 MDHEN, CDR2 SYDVKM. CDR3: CASSLITAGVSYEQYF. In DNA form, the CDR3 reads TGTGCCAGCAGTTTAATCACCGCAGGGGTCTCGTACGAGCAGTACTTC.

This clonotype has ten or more counts. The chain uses TRBV20-1 and TRBJ2-3; 7 positions match TRBD2. J gave up 8 bases and V 6 bases, and 2 bases lay outside the gene matches. The CDR3 has 10 residues. Germline-derived CDR1 and CDR2 are DFQATT and SNEGSKA (reference sequence). CDR3 loop: CSAWGGTQYF. In DNA, the CDR3 is TGCAGTGCGTGGGGGGGTACGCAGTATTTT.

The CDR3 here is CASSEAGANTGELFF. CDR3 DNA: TGTGCCAGCAGTGAAGCCGGGGCGAACACCGGGGAGCTGTTTTTT. The genes are TRBV2 and TRBJ2-2; possible D gene TRBD2, 5 bases. CDR1 and CDR2 from the germline V gene are SNHLY and FYNNEI. With 0 bases removed from V and 0 bases from J, the gap between germline ends came to 5 bases. This CDR3 contains 15 residues. Complete variable domain (other parts from reference TRBV2 and TRBJ2-2): EPEVTQTPSHQVTQMGQEVILRCVPISNHLYFYWYRQILGQKVEFLVSFYNNEISEKSEIFDDQFSVERPDGSNFTLKIRSTKLEDSAMYFCASSEAGANTGELFFGEGSRLTVL.

This clonotype turned up a few times. The chain combines TRBV20-1 with TRBJ1-2; possibly TRBD1 for D (5 bases). This CDR3 is built from 11 residues. Trimming pared 6 bases from V and 7 bases from J, leaving 12 bases between. Germline loops: CDR1 DFQATT, CDR2 SNEGSKA (reference sequence). Written as DNA, the CDR3 is TGCAGTGCCGGTGATCAGGGTGGCTACACCTTC. This sequence encodes CSAGDQGGYTF.

This clonotype came up many times. The V call is TRBV6-6, the J call TRBJ1-6; D not certain. Germline assignment: CDR1 MNHNY and CDR2 SVGAGI (reference sequence). The CDR3 extends over 12 amino acids. Trimming shortened V by 4 bases and J by 8 bases, and 6 bases separated the two germline ends. This CDR3 reads CASSSNYSPLHF. As DNA, the CDR3 is TGTGCCAGCAGTTCAAATTATTCACCCCTCCACTTT.

This clonotype showed up many times. This chain connects TRBV12-3 or TRBV12-4 to TRBJ1-1; 7 positions match TRBD1. Trimming cost V 5 bases and J 4 bases; bases outside gene matches: 1. This CDR3 spans 12 amino acids. The CDR3 region is CASSPGGTEAFF. The CDR3 nucleotides are TGTGCCAGCAGTCCAGGGGGCACTGAAGCTTTCTTT.

This clonotype has only a few counts. The chain joins TRBV7-2 to TRBJ2-5; 12 nucleotides line up with TRBD2. Germline CDR1 reads SGHTA; CDR2 reads FQGNSA. V dropped 6 bases and J dropped 3; count of bases not matched to a gene: 11. This CDR3 is built from 17 residues. CDR3 coding DNA: TGTGCCAGCAGTCCAATCGGCCGGACTAGCGGGGAAGAGACCCAGTACTTC. Amino acids: CASSPIGRTSGEETQYF. The full variable domain, rest sourced from reference TRBV7-2 and TRBJ2-5, is GAGVSQSPSNKVTEKGKDVELRCDPISGHTALYWYRQSLGQGLEFLIYFQGNSAPDKSGLPSDRFSAERTGGSVSTLTIQRTQQEDSAVYLCASSPIGRTSGEETQYFGPGTRLLVL.

This clonotype was observed many times. The rearrangement joins TRBV12-3 or TRBV12-4 to TRBJ2-7; TRBD2 agrees at 14 bases. V shed 5 bases and J 7 bases; nucleotides not matched to a gene: 10. The CDR3 is 16 residues long. The CDR3 here is CASSLGLAGALEEQYF. The CDR3 coding sequence is TGTGCCAGCAGTCTGGGACTAGCGGGGGCCCTGGAGGAGCAGTACTTC.

This sequence joins TRBV7-2 and TRBJ1-4, with D uncertain. Deletions cut 0 bases from V and 1 base from J, with 9 bases between. The V gene's germline CDR1 is SGHTA and CDR2 FQGNSA. The CDR3 runs to 16 residues. CDR3 in DNA: TGTGCCAGCAGCTTAGCTCCGACCGGAACTAATGAAAAACTGTTTTTT. Residues: CASSLAPTGTNEKLFF. Using reference TRBV7-2 and TRBJ1-4 for the parts outside the CDR3, the full variable domain is GAGVSQSPSNKVTEKGKDVELRCDPISGHTALYWYRQSLGQGLEFLIYFQGNSAPDKSGLPSDRFSAERTGGSVSTLTIQRTQQEDSAVYLCASSLAPTGTNEKLFFGSGTQLSVL.

The V call is TRBV5-5, the J call TRBJ2-5, with D perhaps matching TRBD1 (6 bases). Germline CDR1 is SGHKS and CDR2 is YYEKEE (reference sequence). V was pared by 4 bases and J by 3 bases, with 16 bases between. CDR3 length: 15 residues. CDR3 loop: CASSPEGRDKETQYF. CDR3 coding DNA: TGTGCCAGCAGCCCCGAGGGTCGGGACAAAGAGACCCAGTACTTC. The full variable domain, its missing parts supplied by reference TRBV5-5 and TRBJ2-5, is DAGVTQSPTHLIKTRGQQVTLRCSPISGHKSVSWYQQVLGQGPQFIFQYYEKEERGRGNFPDRFSARQFPNYSSELNVNALLLGDSALYLCASSPEGRDKETQYFGPGTRLLVL.